Listed below are T cell receptor beta chains from one sample, sequenced in a study of shared clonotypes between healthy human individuals. Method: immunoSEQ multiplex PCR; TCRdb's copy keeps in-frame clones and lacks some. The table shows over a million clones, with 95% to 99% occurring only once. The material sequenced was naive CD4+ T cells sorted from blood. The origin of the receptors is a man in his thirties or forties in good health. Each CDR3 is given with its conserved first and last residue. The D gene is left open where the match is weak. For some rows the clone size is stated as once, few or many, or as a class when expanded; others skip it.

j_gene: TRBJ2-7; abundance: .; v_gene: TRBV28; d_gene: .; CDR3aa: CASSAGGKDEQYF; CDR3nt: TGTGCCAGCAGCGCCGGGGGCAAGGACGAGCAGTACTTC
j_gene: TRBJ1-2; abundance: .; v_gene: TRBV18; d_gene: .; CDR3aa: CASSPIIGGDYGYTF; CDR3nt: TGTGCCAGCTCACCAATTATAGGCGGGGACTATGGCTACACCTTC
j_gene: TRBJ2-7; abundance: once; v_gene: TRBV27; d_gene: TRBD1; CDR3aa: CASSPPPTGLLIYEQYF; CDR3nt: TGTGCCAGCAGTCCCCCCCCGACAGGGCTACTCATCTACGAGCAGTACTTC
j_gene: TRBJ1-5; abundance: .; v_gene: TRBV18; d_gene: .; CDR3aa: CASSPGIEVNQPQHF; CDR3nt: TGTGCCAGCTCACCAGGGATTGAGGTTAATCAGCCCCAGCATTTT
j_gene: TRBJ2-7; abundance: .; v_gene: TRBV7-9; d_gene: .; CDR3aa: CASSLALRDEQYF; CDR3nt: TGTGCCAGCAGCTTAGCGCTACGAGACGAGCAGTACTTC
j_gene: TRBJ2-1; abundance: .; v_gene: TRBV9; d_gene: .; CDR3aa: CASSGGSYSVYNEQFF; CDR3nt: TGTGCCAGCAGCGGTGGTTCTTACTCGGTATACAATGAGCAGTTCTTC
j_gene: TRBJ2-5; abundance: .; v_gene: TRBV4-3; d_gene: .; CDR3aa: CASSQLGGETQYF; CDR3nt: TGCGCCAGCAGCCAATTAGGGGGAGAGACCCAGTACTTC
j_gene: TRBJ2-7; abundance: .; v_gene: TRBV19; d_gene: .; CDR3aa: CASSIQGWSTYEQYF; CDR3nt: TGTGCCAGTAGTATTCAGGGTTGGAGTACCTACGAGCAGTACTTC
j_gene: TRBJ2-7; abundance: .; v_gene: TRBV5-4; d_gene: TRBD2; CDR3aa: CASSSTSGKSYEQYF; CDR3nt: TGTGCCAGCAGCAGTACTAGCGGGAAGTCCTACGAGCAGTACTTC
j_gene: TRBJ2-5; abundance: .; v_gene: TRBV18; d_gene: TRBD2; CDR3aa: CASSTLAGTFGQETQYF; CDR3nt: TGTGCCAGCTCAACACTAGCGGGGACTTTTGGGCAAGAGACCCAGTACTTC